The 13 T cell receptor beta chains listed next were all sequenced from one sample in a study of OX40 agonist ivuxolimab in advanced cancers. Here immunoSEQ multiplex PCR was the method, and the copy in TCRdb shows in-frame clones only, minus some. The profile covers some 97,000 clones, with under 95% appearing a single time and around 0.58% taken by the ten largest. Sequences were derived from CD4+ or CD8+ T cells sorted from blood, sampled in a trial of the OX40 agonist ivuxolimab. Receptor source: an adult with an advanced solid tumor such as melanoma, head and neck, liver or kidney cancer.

The CDR3: CASSLRLAGGFSYNEQFF. DNA for the CDR3: TGTGCCAGCAGCTTAAGATTAGCGGGTGGATTCTCCTACAATGAGCAGTTCTTC. The J gene is TRBJ2-1, the V gene TRBV7-9; 7 bases fit TRBD2. The V gene end was trimmed by 2 bases and the J gene end by 0 bases; junction bases not matched to a gene: 10. The CDR3 is 18 residues long. Per the germline V gene, CDR1 is SEHNR and CDR2 is FQNEAQ (reference sequence).

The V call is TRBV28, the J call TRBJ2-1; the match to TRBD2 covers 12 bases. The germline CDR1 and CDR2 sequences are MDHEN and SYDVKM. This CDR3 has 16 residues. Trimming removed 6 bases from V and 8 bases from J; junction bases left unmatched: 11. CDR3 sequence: CASRTAGLAGSHEQFF. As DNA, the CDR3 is TGTGCCAGCAGAACGGCAGGACTAGCGGGATCCCATGAGCAGTTCTTC.

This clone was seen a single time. CDR3 region: CASSLPIRSYEQYF. In DNA, the CDR3 is TGTGCCAGCAGCTTACCTATTCGCTCCTACGAGCAGTACTTC. V and J are TRBV11-3 and TRBJ2-7; no firm D call. The ends were cut back, 2 bases at V and 0 bases at J, with 8 bases in the middle. Per germline, CDR1 SGHNT and CDR2 YENEEA. The CDR3 is 14 amino acids.

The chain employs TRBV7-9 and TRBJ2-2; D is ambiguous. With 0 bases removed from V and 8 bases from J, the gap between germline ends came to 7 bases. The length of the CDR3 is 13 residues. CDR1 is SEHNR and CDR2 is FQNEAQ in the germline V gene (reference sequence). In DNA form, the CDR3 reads TGTGCCAGCAGCTTAGCCCCAGCTGGGGAGCTGTTTTTT. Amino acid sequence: CASSLAPAGELFF. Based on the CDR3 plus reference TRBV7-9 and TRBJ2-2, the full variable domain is DTGVSQNPRHKITKRGQNVTFRCDPISEHNRLYWYRQTLGQGPEFLTYFQNEAQLEKSRLLSDRFSAERPKGSFSTLEIQRTEQGDSAMYLCASSLAPAGELFFGEGSRLTVL.

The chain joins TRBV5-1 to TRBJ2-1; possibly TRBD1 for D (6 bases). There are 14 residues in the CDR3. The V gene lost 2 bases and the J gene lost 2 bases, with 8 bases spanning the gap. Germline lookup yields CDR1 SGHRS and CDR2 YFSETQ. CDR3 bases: TGCGCCAGCAGCTTTCCAGGGGCCTACAATGAGCAGTTCTTC. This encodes CASSFPGAYNEQFF.

The CDR3 protein is CASRRVGLYNEQFF. The DNA for the CDR3 is TGTGCCAGCAGAAGGGTAGGGCTCTACAATGAGCAGTTCTTC. V and J are TRBV6-5 and TRBJ2-1; no reliable D call. The CDR3 totals 14 residues. The germline gives CDR1 MNHEY, CDR2 SVGAGI. Trimming left V 6 bases short and J 3 bases short, with 12 bases between.

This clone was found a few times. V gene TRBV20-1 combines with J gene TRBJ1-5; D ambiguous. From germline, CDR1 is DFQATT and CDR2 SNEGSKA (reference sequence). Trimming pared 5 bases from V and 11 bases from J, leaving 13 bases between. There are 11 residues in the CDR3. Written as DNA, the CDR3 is TGCAGTGCTCGCCGGGAGGGATCCCAGCATTTT. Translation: CSARREGSQHF.

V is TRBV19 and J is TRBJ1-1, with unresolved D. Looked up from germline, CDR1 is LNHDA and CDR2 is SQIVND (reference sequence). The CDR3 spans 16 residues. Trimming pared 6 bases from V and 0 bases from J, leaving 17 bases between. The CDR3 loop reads CASRKANAEMNTEAFF. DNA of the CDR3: TGTGCCAGTAGGAAAGCAAACGCGGAAATGAACACTGAAGCTTTCTTT.

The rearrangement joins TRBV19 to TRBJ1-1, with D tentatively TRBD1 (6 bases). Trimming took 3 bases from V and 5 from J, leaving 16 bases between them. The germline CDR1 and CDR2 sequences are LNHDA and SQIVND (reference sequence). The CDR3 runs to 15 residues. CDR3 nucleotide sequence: TGTGCCAGTAGTATTTTTTTTCGGAGGGGGACTGAAGCTTTCTTT. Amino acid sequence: CASSIFFRRGTEAFF.

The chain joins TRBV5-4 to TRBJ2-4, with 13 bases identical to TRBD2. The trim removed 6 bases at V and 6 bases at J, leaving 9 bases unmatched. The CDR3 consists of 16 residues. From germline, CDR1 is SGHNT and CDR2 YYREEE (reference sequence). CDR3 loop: CASTSRTSGSGNIQYF. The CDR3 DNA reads TGTGCCAGCACCTCTCGGACTAGCGGGAGTGGAAACATTCAGTACTTC.

The CDR3 coding sequence is TGCGCCAGCAGCGGCGGGACGAAAGGAAACACCATATATTTT. It codes for CASSGGTKGNTIYF. The V gene is TRBV5-1, the J gene TRBJ1-3; a weak D match, TRBD1 (5 bases). Germline V CDR1 and CDR2: SGHRS, YFSETQ. V was clipped by 4 bases and J by 4 bases, with 12 bases between them. CDR3 length: 14 residues.

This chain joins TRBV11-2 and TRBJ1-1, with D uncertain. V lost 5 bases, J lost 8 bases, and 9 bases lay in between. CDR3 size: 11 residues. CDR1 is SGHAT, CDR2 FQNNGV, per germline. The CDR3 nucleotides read TGTGCCAGCAGCCATACGACAGAAGCTTTCTTT. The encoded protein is CASSHTTEAFF. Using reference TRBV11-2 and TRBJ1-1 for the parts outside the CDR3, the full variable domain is EAGVAQSPRYKIIEKRQSVAFWCNPISGHATLYWYQQILGQGPKLLIQFQNNGVVDDSQLPKDRFSAERLKGVDSTLKIQPAKLEDSAVYLCASSHTTEAFFGQGTRLTVV.

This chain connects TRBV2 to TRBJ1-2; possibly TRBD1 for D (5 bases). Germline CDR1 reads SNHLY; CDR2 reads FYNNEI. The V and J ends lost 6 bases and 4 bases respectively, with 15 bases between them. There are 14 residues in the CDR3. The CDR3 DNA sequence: TGTGCCAGCAGCCGACGGGGGGAGGGCTATGGCTACACCTTC. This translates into CASSRRGEGYGYTF.